This TCR beta chain was sequenced for a study of response to subunit inactivated influenza vaccine. Whole-study results and caveats: There was a suggestion from the authors that each seasonal influenza vaccination recruits few new T cells.

TCRdb reanalysed the RT-PCR reads using MiXCR and keeps one entry per CDR3 protein. The sample includes some 800,000 distinct CDR3 sequences, 21% of them seen just once. This clonotype was seen repeatedly, ten times or more. Its antigen remains unknown. Material: PBMCs from blood, obtained 5 days after vaccination. This receptor was identified in a man between 45 and 60 years old who received an inactivated influenza vaccine.

Here the CDR3 DNA reads TGCAGTGCCGTCCCCGGGAGCCCCAGGGGGCCCCAGCATTTT. As protein: CSAVPGSPRGPQHF. V usage is TRBV20-1 and J usage is TRBJ1-5; weak D call: TRBD1 (6 bases). V lost 6 bases, J lost 9 bases, and 21 bases lay in between. Germline CDR1 and CDR2: DFQATT and SNEGSKA (reference sequence). CDR3 length equals 14 residues.